This T cell receptor (beta chain) was sequenced for a study of blood T cell repertoires in COVID-19. Across the study: COVID-19 samples from acute and convalescent phases originated in the United States, Italy and Spain.

The assay was immunoSEQ multiplex PCR, and TCRdb's table has in-frame clones only and misses some. Of a few hundred thousand clones listed, roughly 91% were seen once; the top ten hold 0.9% to 1.5%. CDR1 is LNHDA, CDR2 SQIVND, per germline (reference sequence). V lost 5 bases to trimming and J lost 4 bases, with 11 bases between them. The CDR3 totals 13 residues. The chain employs TRBV19 and TRBJ2-5, with D maybe TRBD1 (6 bases). Specimen: PBMCs or T cells enriched from blood (not recorded which). This receptor was obtained from a woman younger than 35 who had recovered from COVID-19. The CDR3 here is CASSEQGGETQYF. In DNA form, the CDR3 reads TGTGCCAGTAGTGAACAGGGTGGAGAGACCCAGTACTTC. Combining the CDR3 with reference TRBV19 and TRBJ2-5 gives the whole variable domain DGGITQSPKYLFRKEGQNVTLSCEQNLNHDAMYWYRQDPGQGLRLIYYSQIVNDFQKGDIAEGYSVSREKKESFPLTVTSAQKNPTAFYLCASSEQGGETQYFGPGTRLLVL.